Each of the 21 T cell receptor beta chains below was sequenced from the same sample in a study of T cells after yellow fever vaccination. TCRdb analysed the 5' RACE reads with MiXCR anew, one entry per CDR3 protein. The sample has about 630,000 distinct CDR3 sequences, 9% to 15% seen once. This material consisted of PBMCs, taken on the day of the yellow fever booster vaccination. The receptor source for this set is a man between 25 and 39 years old who received the YFV17D yellow fever vaccine.

There are a few counts of this clonotype. J is TRBJ2-7 and V is TRBV4-3; 15 nucleotides line up with TRBD2. Trimming at V came to 1 base and at J to 5 bases, leaving 6 bases not matched to a gene. This CDR3 region has 17 residues. Germline CDR1 LGHNA, CDR2 YSLEER. The CDR3 coding sequence is TGCGCCAGCAGCCAAGGGGGGACTAGCGGGAGGTATCACGAGCAGTACTTC. It encodes CASSQGGTSGRYHEQYF.

This rearrangement joins TRBV4-3 to TRBJ1-1; D gene ambiguous. Germline CDR1 is LGHNA and CDR2 is YSLEER. Deletions cut 0 bases from V and 2 bases from J, with 7 bases between. The CDR3 sequence is 14 residues long. The CDR3 loop reads CASSQDWGNTEAFF. In nucleotides, the CDR3 is TGCGCCAGCAGCCAAGACTGGGGTAACACTGAAGCTTTCTTT.

The CDR3 here is CASSRSIAETQYF. CDR3 bases: TGTGCCAGCAGTCGGAGCATAGCGGAGACCCAGTACTTC. The rearrangement joins TRBV12-3 or TRBV12-4 to TRBJ2-5; maybe TRBD2 (5 bases). Trimming cost V 5 bases and J 5 bases, with 12 bases left between them. This CDR3 spans 13 amino acids.

The rearrangement joins TRBV29-1 to TRBJ2-1; a possible D gene is TRBD2 (7 bases). The CDR3 runs 17 residues. Per germline, CDR1 SQVTM and CDR2 ANQGSEA. The ends were cut back, 5 bases at V and 0 bases at J, with 20 bases in the middle. Here the CDR3 DNA reads TGCAGCGTTAGGGGGGGTCTCGTGCAGAGCTCCTACAATGAGCAGTTCTTC. This encodes CSVRGGLVQSSYNEQFF.

The chain employs TRBV12-3 or TRBV12-4 and TRBJ1-5; 7 bases match TRBD1. The junction had 10 bases not matched to a gene; V was cut back by 8 bases and J by 3 bases. This CDR3 spans 15 amino acids. CDR3 nucleotides: TGTGCCAGCCACGCGACAGGGCGCAACAATCAGCCCCAGCATTTT. It yields the protein CASHATGRNNQPQHF.

This sequence joins TRBV3-1 and TRBJ2-6, with 7 bases identical to TRBD2. The J segment lost 0 bases and the V segment lost 1 base, leaving 9 bases of the junction unmatched. The CDR3 totals 19 residues. CDR1 and CDR2 from the germline V gene are LGHDT and YNNKEL (reference sequence). CDR3 sequence: CASSQGASGLFSGANVLTF. CDR3 coding DNA: TGTGCCAGCAGCCAAGGGGCTAGCGGCCTATTCTCTGGGGCCAACGTCCTGACTTTC. The full variable domain, rest sourced from reference TRBV3-1 and TRBJ2-6, is DTAVSQTPKYLVTQMGNDKSIKCEQNLGHDTMYWYKQDSKKFLKIMFSYNNKELIINETVPNRFSPKSPDKAHLNLHINSLELGDSAVYFCASSQGASGLFSGANVLTFGAGSRLTVL.

This chain links TRBV5-1 with TRBJ2-1, with TRBD2 matching 7 bases. Trimming cost V 1 base and J 3 bases; bases outside gene matches: 7. Germline CDR1 and CDR2: SGHRS and YFSETQ. The CDR3 extends over 16 amino acids. The CDR3, as DNA: TGCGCCAGCAGCTTGAAACCTAGCGGAATCTACAATGAGCAGTTCTTC. Amino acids: CASSLKPSGIYNEQFF.

This CDR3 reads CASSDTGGNTEAFF. CDR3 coding DNA: TGTGCCAGCAGTGACACAGGAGGGAACACTGAAGCTTTCTTT. This rearrangement joins TRBV6-4 to TRBJ1-1; maybe TRBD1 (5 bases). Per germline, CDR1 MRHNA and CDR2 SNTAGT. The CDR3 is 14 residues long. Deletions cut 2 bases from V and 1 base from J, with 8 bases between.

This clonotype was counted a few times. The rearrangement links TRBV9 to TRBJ1-2; D may be TRBD1 (6 bases). The CDR3 has 14 residues. V lost 4 bases and J 8 bases, leaving 18 bases between the germline ends. Germline-derived CDR1 and CDR2 are SGDLS and YYNGEE. CDR3 loop: CASSIVGGIAGYTF. As DNA, the CDR3 is TGTGCCAGCAGCATAGTAGGGGGGATCGCGGGCTACACCTTC.

This clonotype has only a few counts. The chain is built from TRBV9 and TRBJ2-7; D might be TRBD2 (5 bases). Germline-derived CDR1 and CDR2 are SGDLS and YYNGEE. V was cut by 4 bases and J by 1 base, with 12 bases left in between. The CDR3 is 14 residues long. In DNA form, the CDR3 reads TGTGCCAGCAGCTTTAGGACTCCTTCCTACGAGCAGTACTTC. This codes for CASSFRTPSYEQYF.

This clonotype was detected only a few times. The chain combines TRBV3-1 with TRBJ1-1; D uncertain. This CDR3 spans 15 amino acids. From germline, CDR1 is LGHDT and CDR2 YNNKEL (reference sequence). V was pared by 7 bases and J by 6 bases, with 21 bases between. The CDR3 nucleotides are TGTGCCAGCACCTCCCGGGGAGGCGGAAACTCTGAAGCTTTCTTT. Translating gives CASTSRGGGNSEAFF.

This clonotype was detected a few times. The DNA for the CDR3 is TGTGCCAGCAGCCACCTGACTAGCGGGAGTGTCAACGAGCAGTACTTC. As protein: CASSHLTSGSVNEQYF. The chain links TRBV3-1 to TRBJ2-7, with 12 bases identical to TRBD2. J gave up 5 bases and V 3 bases, and 8 bases lay outside the gene matches. This CDR3 is built from 16 residues. Germline V gene lookup returns CDR1 LGHDT and CDR2 YNNKEL (reference sequence).

This sequence joins TRBV20-1 and TRBJ2-1; D uncertain. V was clipped by 5 bases and J by 12 bases, with 11 bases between them. CDR1 is DFQATT and CDR2 is SNEGSKA in the germline V gene (reference sequence). The CDR3 runs to 10 residues. CDR3 amino acids: CSAEMGAQFF. The CDR3, as DNA: TGCAGTGCTGAGATGGGTGCGCAGTTCTTC.

The chain has TRBV5-1 and TRBJ2-7; a possible D gene is TRBD1 (5 bases). V shed 4 bases and J shed 5 bases, with 16 bases lying between them. The CDR3 runs to 14 residues. Germline CDR1 is SGHRS and CDR2 is YFSETQ. The CDR3 DNA follows: TGCGCCAGCAGCCTTGCTGACAGAATCGACGAGCAGTACTTC. Encoded protein: CASSLADRIDEQYF.

The chain employs TRBV20-1 and TRBJ2-7; 7 positions agree with TRBD2. CDR3 length: 13 amino acids. Unmatched junction bases numbered 6, after V lost 1 base and J lost 6 bases. Germline V gene sequence: CDR1 DFQATT, CDR2 SNEGSKA (reference sequence). As DNA, the CDR3 is TGCAGTGCTAGAGTTCCAGCGGGGCGCGAGCAGTACTTC. This encodes CSARVPAGREQYF.

This clonotype was seen more than once but under ten times. The V gene is TRBV15, the J gene TRBJ1-2; no clear D gene. Germline CDR1 LNHNV, CDR2 YYDKDF (reference sequence). Between the trimmed V and J ends, which lost 0 bases and 5 bases, there was a span of 10 bases. The CDR3 is 14 amino acids. The CDR3 here is CATSRDFASYGYTF. Written as DNA, the CDR3 is TGTGCCACCAGCAGAGATTTTGCATCTTATGGCTACACCTTC.

This clonotype was seen a handful of times. The V gene is TRBV20-1, the J gene TRBJ2-3, with TRBD2 as a possible D gene (5 bases). CDR1 is DFQATT, CDR2 SNEGSKA, per germline (reference sequence). The CDR3 loop spans 14 amino acids. V was shortened by 5 bases and J by 6 bases, with 18 bases between the two germline ends. CDR3 sequence (DNA): TGCAGTGCTCACTACCGAGTGGGCGGGGATACGCAGTATTTT. This gives the protein CSAHYRVGGDTQYF.

This chain joins TRBV5-6 and TRBJ2-5, with no clear D. Germline lookup yields CDR1 SGHDT and CDR2 YYEEEE. V was clipped by 4 bases and J by 7 bases, with 14 bases between them. This CDR3 comprises 13 residues. This chain's CDR3 is CASSLELAVTQYF. The CDR3 nucleotides are TGTGCCAGCAGCCTCGAATTGGCGGTGACCCAGTACTTC.

This clonotype turned up a few times. The chain combines TRBV27 with TRBJ1-4; D may be TRBD1 (5 bases). The germline V and J ends were trimmed by 3 bases and 4 bases, with 12 bases remaining between them. Germline assignment: CDR1 MNHEY and CDR2 SMNVEV (reference sequence). The CDR3 contains 15 residues. This chain's CDR3 is CASSFSWGDNEKLFF. CDR3 sequence (DNA): TGTGCCAGCAGTTTCTCTTGGGGGGATAATGAAAAACTGTTTTTT.

V usage is TRBV5-1 and J usage is TRBJ1-1; D is unclear. V was cut by 0 bases and J by 3 bases, with 6 bases left in between. Germline CDR1 is SGHRS and CDR2 is YFSETQ. The CDR3 sequence is 13 residues long. The CDR3 coding sequence is TGCGCCAGCAGCTTGGGTTGGGACACTGAAGCTTTCTTT. Translated: CASSLGWDTEAFF.

The genes are TRBV2 and TRBJ2-3; 8 bases line up with TRBD1. This CDR3 is built from 15 residues. The junction had 12 bases not matched to a gene; V was cut back by 9 bases and J by 4 bases. The germline CDR1 and CDR2 sequences are SNHLY and FYNNEI. Written as DNA, the CDR3 is TGTGCCAGGCCCGAAGGTCCAGGGGGCTCAGATACGCAGTATTTT. Its protein is CARPEGPGGSDTQYF.